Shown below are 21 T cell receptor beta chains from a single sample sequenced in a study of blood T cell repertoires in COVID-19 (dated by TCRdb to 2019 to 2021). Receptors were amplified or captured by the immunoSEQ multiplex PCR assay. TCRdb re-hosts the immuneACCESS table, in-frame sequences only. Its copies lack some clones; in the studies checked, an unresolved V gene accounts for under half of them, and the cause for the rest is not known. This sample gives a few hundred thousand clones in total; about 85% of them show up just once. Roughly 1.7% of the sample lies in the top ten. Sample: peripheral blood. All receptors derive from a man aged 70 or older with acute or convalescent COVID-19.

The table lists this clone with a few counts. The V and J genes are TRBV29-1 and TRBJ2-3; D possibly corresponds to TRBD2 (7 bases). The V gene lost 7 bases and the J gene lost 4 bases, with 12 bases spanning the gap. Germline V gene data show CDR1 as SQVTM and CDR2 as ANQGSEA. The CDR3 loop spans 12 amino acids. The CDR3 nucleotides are TGCAGCGCCGAAGGGGGGGCAGATACGCAGTATTTT. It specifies CSAEGGADTQYF.

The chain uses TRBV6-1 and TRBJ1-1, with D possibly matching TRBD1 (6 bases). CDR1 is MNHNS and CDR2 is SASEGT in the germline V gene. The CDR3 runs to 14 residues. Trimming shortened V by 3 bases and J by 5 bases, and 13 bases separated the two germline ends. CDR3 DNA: TGTGCCAGCAGTGATGTATCAGGGGAAACTGAAGCTTTCTTT. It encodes CASSDVSGETEAFF.

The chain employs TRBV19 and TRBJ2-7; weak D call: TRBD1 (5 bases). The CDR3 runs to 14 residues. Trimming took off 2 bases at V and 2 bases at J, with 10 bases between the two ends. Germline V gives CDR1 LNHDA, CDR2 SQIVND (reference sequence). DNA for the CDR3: TGTGCCAGTAGTATACGGACAACCGCCTACGAGCAGTACTTC. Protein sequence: CASSIRTTAYEQYF.

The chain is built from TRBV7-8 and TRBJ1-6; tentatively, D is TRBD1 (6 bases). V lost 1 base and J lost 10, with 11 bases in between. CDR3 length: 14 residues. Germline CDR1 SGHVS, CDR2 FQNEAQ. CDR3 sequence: CASSLVQGYSPLHF. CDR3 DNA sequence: TGTGCCAGCAGCTTAGTCCAGGGGTACTCACCCCTCCACTTT. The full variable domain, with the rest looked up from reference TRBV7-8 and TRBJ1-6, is GAGVSQSPRYKVAKRGQDVALRCDPISGHVSLFWYQQALGQGPEFLTYFQNEAQLDKSGLPSDRFFAERPEGSVSTLKIQRTQQEDSAVYLCASSLVQGYSPLHFGNGTRLTVT.

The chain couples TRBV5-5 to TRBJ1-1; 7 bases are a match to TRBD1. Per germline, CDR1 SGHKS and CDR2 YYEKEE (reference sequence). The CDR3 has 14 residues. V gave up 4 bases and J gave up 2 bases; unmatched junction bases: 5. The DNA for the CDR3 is TGTGCCAGCAGCCGACAGGGCCTTAACACTGAAGCTTTCTTT. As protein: CASSRQGLNTEAFF.

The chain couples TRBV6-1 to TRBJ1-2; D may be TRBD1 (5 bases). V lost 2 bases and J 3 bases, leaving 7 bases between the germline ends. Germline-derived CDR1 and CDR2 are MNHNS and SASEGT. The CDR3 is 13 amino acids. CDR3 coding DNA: TGTGCCAGCAGTGAACGGGGGGACTATGGCTACACCTTC. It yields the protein CASSERGDYGYTF.

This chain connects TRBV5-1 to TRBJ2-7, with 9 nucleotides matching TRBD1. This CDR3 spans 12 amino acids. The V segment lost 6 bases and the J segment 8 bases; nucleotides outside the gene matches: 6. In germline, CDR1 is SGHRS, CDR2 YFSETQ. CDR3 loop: CASTGDREKQYF. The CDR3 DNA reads TGCGCCAGCACGGGGGACAGGGAAAAGCAGTACTTC. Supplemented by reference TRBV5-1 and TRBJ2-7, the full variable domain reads KAGVTQTPRYLIKTRGQQVTLSCSPISGHRSVSWYQQTPGQGLQFLFEYFSETQRNKGNFPGRFSGRQFSNSRSEMNVSTLELGDSALYLCASTGDREKQYFGPGTRLTVT.

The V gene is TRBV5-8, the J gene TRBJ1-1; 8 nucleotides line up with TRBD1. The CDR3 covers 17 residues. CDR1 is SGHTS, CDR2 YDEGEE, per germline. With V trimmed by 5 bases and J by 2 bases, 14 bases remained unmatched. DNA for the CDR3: TGTGCCAGCAGTTCATACGCTACAGGGGGTTATAACACTGAAGCTTTCTTT. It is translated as CASSSYATGGYNTEAFF.

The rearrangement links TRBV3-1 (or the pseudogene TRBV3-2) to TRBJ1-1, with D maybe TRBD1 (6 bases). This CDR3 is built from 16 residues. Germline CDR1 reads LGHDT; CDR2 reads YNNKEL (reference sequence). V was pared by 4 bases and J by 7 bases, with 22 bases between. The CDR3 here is CASSPTGGGYVGEAFF. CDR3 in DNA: TGTGCCAGCAGCCCAACCGGTGGGGGCTATGTGGGTGAAGCTTTCTTT.

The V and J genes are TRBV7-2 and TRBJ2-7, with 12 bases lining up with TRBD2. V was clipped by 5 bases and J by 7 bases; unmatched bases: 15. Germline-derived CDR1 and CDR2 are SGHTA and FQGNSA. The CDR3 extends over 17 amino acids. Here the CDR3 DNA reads TGTGCCAGCAGCCTACTACCGACCGGGACTAGCGGGTTTGAGCAGTACTTC. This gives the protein CASSLLPTGTSGFEQYF.

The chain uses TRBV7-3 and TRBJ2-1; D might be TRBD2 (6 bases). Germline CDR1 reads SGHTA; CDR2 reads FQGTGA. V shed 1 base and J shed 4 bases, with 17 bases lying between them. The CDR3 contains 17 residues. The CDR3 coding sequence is TGTGCCAGCAGCTTAAACCCAGAGCTAGCGCTTTACAATGAGCAGTTCTTC. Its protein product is CASSLNPELALYNEQFF. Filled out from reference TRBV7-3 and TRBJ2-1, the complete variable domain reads GAGVSQTPSNKVTEKGKYVELRCDPISGHTALYWYRQSLGQGPEFLIYFQGTGAADDSGLPNDRFFAVRPEGSVSTLKIQRTERGDSAVYLCASSLNPELALYNEQFFGPGTRLTVL.

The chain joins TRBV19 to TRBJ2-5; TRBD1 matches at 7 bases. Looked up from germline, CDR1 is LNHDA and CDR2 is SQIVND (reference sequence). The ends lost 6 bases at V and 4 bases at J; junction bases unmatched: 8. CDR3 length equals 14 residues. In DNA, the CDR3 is TGTGCCAGTAGACGACAGGGAGAGGGAGAGACCCAGTACTTC. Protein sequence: CASRRQGEGETQYF.

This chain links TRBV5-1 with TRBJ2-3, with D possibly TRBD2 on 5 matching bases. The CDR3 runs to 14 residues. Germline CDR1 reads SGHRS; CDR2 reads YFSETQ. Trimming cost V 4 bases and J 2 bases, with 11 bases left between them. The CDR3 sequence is CASSEDSFTDTQYF. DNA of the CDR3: TGCGCCAGCAGCGAGGACTCTTTCACAGATACGCAGTATTTT.

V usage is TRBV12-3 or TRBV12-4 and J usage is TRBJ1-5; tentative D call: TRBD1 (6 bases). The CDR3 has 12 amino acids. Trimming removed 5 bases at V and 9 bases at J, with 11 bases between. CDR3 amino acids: CASSMETGPQHF. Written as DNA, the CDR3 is TGTGCCAGCAGTATGGAGACAGGGCCCCAGCATTTT.

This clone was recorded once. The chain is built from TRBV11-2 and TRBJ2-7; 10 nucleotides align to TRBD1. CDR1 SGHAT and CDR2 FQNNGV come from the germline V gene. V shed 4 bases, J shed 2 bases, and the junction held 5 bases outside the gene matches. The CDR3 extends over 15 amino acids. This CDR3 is CASSSSGTGAYEQYF. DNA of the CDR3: TGTGCCAGCAGCTCCTCCGGGACAGGGGCCTACGAGCAGTACTTC.

CDR3 nucleotides: TGCAGCGTTGACCAGGGCGGCTACGAGCAGTACTTC. Translating gives CSVDQGGYEQYF. The rearrangement links TRBV29-1 to TRBJ2-7, with D tentatively TRBD1 (5 bases). The CDR3 runs to 12 residues. The V end was cut by 3 bases, the J end by 3 bases, with 9 bases between. Germline CDR1 SQVTM, CDR2 ANQGSEA.

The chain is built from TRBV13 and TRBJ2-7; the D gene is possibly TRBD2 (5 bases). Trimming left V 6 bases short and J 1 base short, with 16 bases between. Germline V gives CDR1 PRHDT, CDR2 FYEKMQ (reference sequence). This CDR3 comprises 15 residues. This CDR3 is CASSSALPGSYEQYF. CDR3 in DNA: TGTGCCAGCAGTTCCGCCCTACCGGGGTCCTACGAGCAGTACTTC.

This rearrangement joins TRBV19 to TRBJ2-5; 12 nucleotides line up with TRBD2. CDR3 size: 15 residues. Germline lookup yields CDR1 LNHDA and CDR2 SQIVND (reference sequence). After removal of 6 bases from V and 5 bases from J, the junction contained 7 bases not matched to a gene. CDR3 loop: CASSPTSGRWETQYF. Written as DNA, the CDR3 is TGTGCCAGTAGCCCGACTAGCGGGAGATGGGAGACCCAGTACTTC.

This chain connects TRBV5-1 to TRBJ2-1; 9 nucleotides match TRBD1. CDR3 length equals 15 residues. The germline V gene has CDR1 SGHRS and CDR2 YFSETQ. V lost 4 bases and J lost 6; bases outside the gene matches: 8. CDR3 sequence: CASSTGQGDGNEQFF. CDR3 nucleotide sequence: TGCGCCAGCAGCACGGGACAGGGTGATGGCAATGAGCAGTTCTTC.

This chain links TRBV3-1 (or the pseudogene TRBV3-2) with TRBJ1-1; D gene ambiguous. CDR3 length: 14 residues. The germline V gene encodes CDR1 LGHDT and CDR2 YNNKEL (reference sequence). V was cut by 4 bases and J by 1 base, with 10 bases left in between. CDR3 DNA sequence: TGTGCCAGCAGCCGTACACCTCAGAACACTGAAGCTTTCTTT. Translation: CASSRTPQNTEAFF.

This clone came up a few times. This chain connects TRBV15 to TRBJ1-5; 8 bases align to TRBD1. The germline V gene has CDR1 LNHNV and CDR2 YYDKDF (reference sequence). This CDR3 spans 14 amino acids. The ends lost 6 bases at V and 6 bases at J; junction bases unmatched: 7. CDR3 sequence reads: CATSLDRGGQPQHF. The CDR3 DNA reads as TGTGCCACCAGTCTTGACAGGGGAGGTCAGCCCCAGCATTTT.